The present entry profiles one T cell receptor beta chain with its context. This entry comes from a study of blood T cell repertoires in COVID-19. About the study: The cDNA or gDNA used as material had been derived from T cells, B-cell-depleted T cells, or PBMCs.

Authors' data handling: Reference gene primer amplification gave estimated nucleated cell counts. The table came from immunoSEQ multiplex PCR; TCRdb's copy has only in-frame clones and leaves some out. V and J calls and clone size are as listed in that table; D and trimming were resolved from the DNA. The table shows some 320,000 clones, with 70% to 90% occurring only once. The sequenced material came from peripheral blood. The source is a woman in her fifties or sixties who had recovered from COVID-19.

The CDR3 reads CAWSVTGKTEAFF. CDR3 bases: TGTGCCTGGAGTGTAACGGGTAAAACTGAAGCTTTCTTT. The chain links TRBV30 to TRBJ1-1; D uncertain. With 0 bases removed from V and 5 bases from J, the gap between germline ends came to 10 bases. The CDR3 has 13 residues. In germline, CDR1 is GTSNPN, CDR2 SVGIG (reference sequence).